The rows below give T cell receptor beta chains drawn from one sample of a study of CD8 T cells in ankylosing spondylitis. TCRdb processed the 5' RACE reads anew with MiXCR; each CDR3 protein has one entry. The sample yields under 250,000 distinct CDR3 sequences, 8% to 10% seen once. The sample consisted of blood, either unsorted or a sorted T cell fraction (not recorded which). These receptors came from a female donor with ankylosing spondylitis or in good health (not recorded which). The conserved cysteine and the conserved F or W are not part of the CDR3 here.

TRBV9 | ATYEQY
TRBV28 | ASSLSSEAF
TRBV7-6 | ASSLVAGIGQPQH
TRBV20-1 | SVAAPLLAGWETQY
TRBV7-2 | ASRPGASKNIQY
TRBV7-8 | ASSPPLVAKNIQY
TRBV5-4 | ASSLSLIGTASLRANVLT
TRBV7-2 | ASSFQTSFATNEKLF
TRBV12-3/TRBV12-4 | ASRSRAGANTGELF
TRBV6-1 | ASSTPRAGSQQF
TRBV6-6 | ATSLAGDYEQY
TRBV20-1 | SVKTVETQY
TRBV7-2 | ASSLDSGPYEQY
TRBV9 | ASSVDGGQGYNGYT
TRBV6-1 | ASSPSGNTDTQY
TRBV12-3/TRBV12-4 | ASSPLQGLQTQY
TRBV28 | ASSLKEIYGYT
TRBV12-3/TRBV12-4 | ASSPTGETAQY
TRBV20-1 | SASPTGNYGYT
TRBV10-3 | AISEEGGMIYNEQF
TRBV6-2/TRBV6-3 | ASSYSRQGTKDQPQH
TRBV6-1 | AVGAAQY
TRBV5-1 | ASSLETGASYNEQF
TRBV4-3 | ASSQEPADNEQF
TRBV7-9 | ASSLASGLWAQY
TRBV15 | ATSRDRDKNTGELF
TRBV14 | ASSPGSEQF
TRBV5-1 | ASSLEVRDRNQPQH
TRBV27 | ASSFVRVAGDDTGELF
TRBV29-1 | SVGQGAEGQY
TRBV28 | ASSLSGSPLH
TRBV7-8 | ASSLGSLNYGYT
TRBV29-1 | SVEASRNEQF
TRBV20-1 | SATGPPNYGYT
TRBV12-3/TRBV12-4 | ASLNHGGETDTQY
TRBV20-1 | SARLPETSYEQY
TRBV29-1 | SVEQGPRFTEAF
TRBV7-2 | ASTINKGAFPYT
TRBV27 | ASSRYLGLAGATASTDTQY
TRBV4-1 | ASSQAVSETYEQY
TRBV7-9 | ASSTASGPGYQQY
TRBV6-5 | ASSSPGRGNTEAF
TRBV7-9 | ASSYSRTEAF
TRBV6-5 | ASSYLGSGNTIY
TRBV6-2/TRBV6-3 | ASSRTTYNEQF
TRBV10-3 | AISELRGRRTGELF